The clone carrying this T cell receptor beta chain was picked up a small number of times. Its target is not known. These data are taken from a study of T-cell memory formation after mild COVID-19. Study outcomes and limitations: Confirmation of SARS-CoV-2 specificity was lacking for second-wave clones peaking day 37. Cross-reactive memory seemingly joined, as some responding clones were found in pre-infection memory.

MiXCR was run by TCRdb on the 5' RACE reads, yielding one entry per CDR3 protein. The sample carries 300,000 to 400,000 distinct CDR3 sequences, around 30% recorded once. This TCR came from an adult woman who had mild COVID-19 (a few samples of this study predate the infection). Cell type and time point are not known. The sample comprised PBMCs or a T cell subset sorted from them (not recorded which).

CDR3: CASSRWRGNNYEQYF. CDR3 nucleotides: TGTGCCAGCAGCCGGTGGCGGGGGAACAACTACGAGCAGTACTTC. V usage is TRBV7-8 and J usage is TRBJ2-7, with 7 bases lining up with TRBD2. Germline V gene sequence: CDR1 SGHVS, CDR2 FQNEAQ. This CDR3 region has 15 residues. Trimming took 5 bases from V and 3 from J; bases not matched to a gene: 10. The full variable domain, its missing parts supplied by reference TRBV7-8 and TRBJ2-7, is GAGVSQSPRYKVAKRGQDVALRCDPISGHVSLFWYQQALGQGPEFLTYFQNEAQLDKSGLPSDRFFAERPEGSVSTLKIQRTQQEDSAVYLCASSRWRGNNYEQYFGPGTRLTVT.